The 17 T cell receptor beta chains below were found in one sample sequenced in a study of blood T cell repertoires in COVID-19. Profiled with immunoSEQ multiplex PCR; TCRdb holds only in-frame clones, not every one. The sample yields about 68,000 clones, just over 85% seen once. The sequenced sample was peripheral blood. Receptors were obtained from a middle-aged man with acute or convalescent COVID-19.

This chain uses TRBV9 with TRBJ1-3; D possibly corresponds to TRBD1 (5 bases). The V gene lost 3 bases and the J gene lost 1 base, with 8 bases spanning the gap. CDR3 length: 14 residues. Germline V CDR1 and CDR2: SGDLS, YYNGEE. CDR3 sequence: CASSEGASGNTIYF. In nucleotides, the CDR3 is TGTGCCAGCAGCGAAGGGGCATCTGGAAACACCATATATTTT. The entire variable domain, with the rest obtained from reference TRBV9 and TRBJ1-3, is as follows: DSGVTQTPKHLITATGQRVTLRCSPRSGDLSVYWYQQSLDQGLQFLIQYYNGEERAKGNILERFSAQQFPDLHSELNLSSLELGDSALYFCASSEGASGNTIYFGEGSWLTVV.

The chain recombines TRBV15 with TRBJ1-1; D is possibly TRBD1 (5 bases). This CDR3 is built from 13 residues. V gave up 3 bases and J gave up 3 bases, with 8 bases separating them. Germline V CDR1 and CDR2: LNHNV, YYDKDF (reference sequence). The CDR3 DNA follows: TGTGCCACCAGCAGCACAGGCTACACTGAAGCTTTCTTT. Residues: CATSSTGYTEAFF.

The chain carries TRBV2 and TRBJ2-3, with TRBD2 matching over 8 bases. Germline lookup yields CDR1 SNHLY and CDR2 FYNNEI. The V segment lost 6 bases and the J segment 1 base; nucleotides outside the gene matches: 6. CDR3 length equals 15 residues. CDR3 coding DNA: TGTGCCAGCAGCGGGGGACTAGTGGGCACAGATACGCAGTATTTT. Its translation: CASSGGLVGTDTQYF. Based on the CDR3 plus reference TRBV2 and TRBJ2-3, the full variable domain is EPEVTQTPSHQVTQMGQEVILRCVPISNHLYFYWYRQILGQKVEFLVSFYNNEISEKSEIFDDQFSVERPDGSNFTLKIRSTKLEDSAMYFCASSGGLVGTDTQYFGPGTRLTVL.

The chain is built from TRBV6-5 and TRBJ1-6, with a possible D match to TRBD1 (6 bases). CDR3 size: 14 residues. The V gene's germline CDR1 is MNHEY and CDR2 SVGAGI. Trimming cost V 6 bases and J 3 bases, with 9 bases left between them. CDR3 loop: CASSGQSYNSPLHF. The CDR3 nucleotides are TGTGCCAGCAGCGGACAGAGCTATAATTCACCCCTCCACTTT.

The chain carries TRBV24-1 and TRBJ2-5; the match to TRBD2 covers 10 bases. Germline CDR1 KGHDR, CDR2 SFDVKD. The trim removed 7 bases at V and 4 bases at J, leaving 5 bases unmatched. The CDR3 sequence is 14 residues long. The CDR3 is CATRAGGGLETQYF. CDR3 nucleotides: TGTGCCACCAGAGCGGGGGGGGGTTTAGAGACCCAGTACTTC.

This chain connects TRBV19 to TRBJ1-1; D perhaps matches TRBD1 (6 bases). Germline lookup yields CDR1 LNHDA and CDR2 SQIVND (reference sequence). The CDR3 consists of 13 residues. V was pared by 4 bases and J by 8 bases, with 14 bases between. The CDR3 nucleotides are TGTGCCAGTAGTACAGACAGGTGGGCCGAAGCTTTCTTT. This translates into CASSTDRWAEAFF.

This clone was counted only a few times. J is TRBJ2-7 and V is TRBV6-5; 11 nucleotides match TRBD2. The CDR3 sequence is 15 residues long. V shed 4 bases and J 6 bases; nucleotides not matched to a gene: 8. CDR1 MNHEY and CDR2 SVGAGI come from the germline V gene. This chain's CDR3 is CASSSATSGGREQYF. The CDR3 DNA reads TGTGCCAGCAGTTCCGCCACTAGCGGGGGACGCGAGCAGTACTTC.

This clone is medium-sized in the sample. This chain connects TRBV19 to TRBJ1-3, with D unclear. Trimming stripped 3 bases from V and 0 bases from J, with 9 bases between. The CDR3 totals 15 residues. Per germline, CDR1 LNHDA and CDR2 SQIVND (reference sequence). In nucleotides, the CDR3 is TGTGCCAGTAGTATCGGTCCCCCCTCTGGAAACACCATATATTTT. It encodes CASSIGPPSGNTIYF.

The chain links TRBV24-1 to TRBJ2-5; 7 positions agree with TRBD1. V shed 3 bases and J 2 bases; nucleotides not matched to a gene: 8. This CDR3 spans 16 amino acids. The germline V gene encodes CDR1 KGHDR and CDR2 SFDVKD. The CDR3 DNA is TGTGCCACCAGTGATCCGACAGGGTCTTCTCAAGAGACCCAGTACTTC. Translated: CATSDPTGSSQETQYF.

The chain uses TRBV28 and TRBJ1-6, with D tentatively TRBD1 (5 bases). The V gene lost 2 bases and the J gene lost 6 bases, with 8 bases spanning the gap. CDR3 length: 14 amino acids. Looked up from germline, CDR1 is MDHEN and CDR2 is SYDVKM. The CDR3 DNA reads TGTGCCAGCAGTTTAGGGCAGGGTAATTCACCCCTCCACTTT. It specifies CASSLGQGNSPLHF.

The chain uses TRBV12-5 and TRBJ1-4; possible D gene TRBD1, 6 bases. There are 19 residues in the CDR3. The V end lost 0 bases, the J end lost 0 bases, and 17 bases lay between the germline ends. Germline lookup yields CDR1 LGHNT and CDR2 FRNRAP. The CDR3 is CASGLVPKGGVSTNEKLFF. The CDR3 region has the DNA TGTGCTAGTGGTTTGGTACCGAAGGGGGGGGTTTCAACTAATGAAAAACTGTTTTTT.

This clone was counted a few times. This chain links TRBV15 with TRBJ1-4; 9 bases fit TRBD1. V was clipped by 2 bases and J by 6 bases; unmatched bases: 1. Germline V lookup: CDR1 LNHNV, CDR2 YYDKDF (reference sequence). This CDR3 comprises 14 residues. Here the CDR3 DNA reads TGTGCCACCAGCAGACGGACAGGGGATGAAAAACTGTTTTTT. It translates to CATSRRTGDEKLFF.

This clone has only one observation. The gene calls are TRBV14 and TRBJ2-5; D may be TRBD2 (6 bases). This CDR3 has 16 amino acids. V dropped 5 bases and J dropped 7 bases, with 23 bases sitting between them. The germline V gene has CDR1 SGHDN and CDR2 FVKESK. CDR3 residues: CASSSFDGGWAATQYF. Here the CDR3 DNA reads TGTGCCAGCAGCTCATTCGACGGGGGTTGGGCGGCGACCCAGTACTTC.

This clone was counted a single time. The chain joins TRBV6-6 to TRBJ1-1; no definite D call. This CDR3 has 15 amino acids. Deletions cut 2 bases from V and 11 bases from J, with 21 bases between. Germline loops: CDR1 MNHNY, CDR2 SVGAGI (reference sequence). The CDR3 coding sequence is TGTGCCAGCAGTTACCAGTCGGTGGAGGCATCTTGGGCTTTCTTT. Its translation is CASSYQSVEASWAFF.

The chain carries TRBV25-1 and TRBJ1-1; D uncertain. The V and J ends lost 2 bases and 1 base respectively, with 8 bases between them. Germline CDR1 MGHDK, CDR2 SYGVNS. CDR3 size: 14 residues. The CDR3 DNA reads TGTGCCAGCAGTGAAGAGGGTAGGAACACTGAAGCTTTCTTT. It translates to CASSEEGRNTEAFF.

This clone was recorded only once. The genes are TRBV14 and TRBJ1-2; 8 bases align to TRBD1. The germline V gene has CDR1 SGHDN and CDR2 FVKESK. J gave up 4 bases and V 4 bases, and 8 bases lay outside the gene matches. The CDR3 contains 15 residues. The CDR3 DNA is TGTGCCAGCAGCCTCGACAGGGGCGCTTTCTATGGCTACACCTTC. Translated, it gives CASSLDRGAFYGYTF.

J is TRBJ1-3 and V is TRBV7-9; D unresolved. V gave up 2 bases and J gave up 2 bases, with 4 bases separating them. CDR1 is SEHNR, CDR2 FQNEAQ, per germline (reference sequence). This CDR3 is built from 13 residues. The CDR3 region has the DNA TGTGCCAGCAGCTTAAACACTGGAAACACCATATATTTT. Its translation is CASSLNTGNTIYF.